The rows below give T cell receptor beta chains drawn from one sample of a study of CXCR3-negative and CXCR3-positive naive CD8 T cells. TCRdb re-analyzed the 5' RACE reads; it lists each CDR3 protein once, without DNA. The sample yields 150,000 to 160,000 distinct CDR3 sequences, of which the top ten take up nearly 0.5%. The source material was naive CXCR3+ CD8+ T cells from blood. The source of these receptors is a human donor in good health. Some clones in this sample may be carry-over from other donors' samples. CDR3s include the opening cysteine and the closing phenylalanine or tryptophan.

TRBV5-1,TRBJ2-1,CASSGKGGLESNEQFF
TRBV30,TRBJ2-2,CALIDSMNTGELFF
TRBV25-1,TRBJ2-5,CASSEEGAGETQYF
TRBV9,TRBJ2-7,CASSVASGSDEQYF
TRBV19,TRBJ1-4,CASWDRANEKLFF
TRBV20-1,TRBJ1-2,CSAQSGGRNYGYTF
TRBV29-1,TRBJ2-7,CSVEDGRGSSEQYF
TRBV25-1,TRBJ2-5,CASSGRETQYF
TRBV20-1,TRBJ1-1,CSARLVTEAFF
TRBV29-1,TRBJ2-2,CSVERAGTGIGGELFF
TRBV7-8,TRBJ2-3,CASSLEKSSTDTQYF
TRBV9,TRBJ2-7,CASSPLGLEEQYF
TRBV5-1,TRBJ2-4,CASSLAGDIQYF
TRBV4-1,TRBJ1-2,CASSQTASGVGYTF
TRBV29-1,TRBJ1-2,CSVAGSDLGYTF
TRBV15,TRBJ2-4,CATSRDDGSGDIQYF
TRBV29-1,TRBJ1-1,CSVEASSFRGQPNTEAFF
TRBV27,TRBJ1-1,CASSPLGNTEAFF
TRBV3-1,TRBJ2-1,CASSHQWAGVNEQFF
TRBV5-1,TRBJ2-7,CASSLEGMATSYEQYF
TRBV18,TRBJ1-2,CASSPPGVGGYTF
TRBV15,TRBJ2-7,CATSRDKGVGSYEQYF
TRBV3-1,TRBJ2-7,CASSQVEWTGLYEQYF
TRBV7-6,TRBJ2-5,CASSLAPFEETQYF
TRBV29-1,TRBJ1-3,CSVTGGNTIYF
TRBV4-3,TRBJ2-7,CASSQDRTGFYEQYF
TRBV6-5,TRBJ2-1,CASSYSSGGLNEQFF
TRBV28,TRBJ2-2,CASSLHRGGGGELFF
TRBV28,TRBJ2-7,CASSFSDSTGYEQYF
TRBV15,TRBJ1-2,CATSRDTYYGYTF
TRBV29-1,TRBJ1-2,CSVESMEGRGNHGYTF
TRBV10-1,TRBJ2-2,CASNRTERDKAGELFF
TRBV7-2,TRBJ2-3,CASSLVAPDTLGTDTQYF
TRBV4-1,TRBJ1-1,CASSHRTVGNTEAFF
TRBV28,TRBJ2-1,CASSFLGGYNEQFF
TRBV6-1,TRBJ2-5,CASSDGRETQYF
TRBV12-3/TRBV12-4,TRBJ1-3,CASSLFLGATSGNTIYF
TRBV5-1,TRBJ1-1,CASSYTGGWTEAFF
TRBV27,TRBJ2-7,CASSLTDRFSYEQYF
TRBV7-8,TRBJ1-1,CASSLYSMNTEAFF
TRBV4-2,TRBJ1-2,CASSQDTPGSHYGYTF
TRBV11-3,TRBJ2-2,CASSENTGELFF
TRBV12-3/TRBV12-4,TRBJ1-1,CASSFSGQGYMNTEAFF
TRBV7-9,TRBJ2-7,CASSFMTTAHPYEQYF
TRBV7-8,TRBJ2-1,CASSLGLASEQFF
TRBV29-1,TRBJ2-1,CSVDGVRATPWNEQFF
TRBV5-1,TRBJ2-1,CASSLGQGAINEQFF
TRBV2,TRBJ2-7,CASSEGTSGDVAQYF
TRBV7-9,TRBJ2-4,CASSRYPGLAGENIQYF
TRBV6-6,TRBJ2-1,CASVATLYNEQFF
TRBV9,TRBJ2-7,CASSVTYGGYDEQYF
TRBV29-1,TRBJ2-1,CSVSGRVGNEQFF
TRBV11-3,TRBJ2-1,CASSLGYSYSYNEQFF
TRBV21-1,TRBJ2-7,CASSQLAGETYEQYF
TRBV7-8,TRBJ2-4,CASSLELAAAKNIQYF